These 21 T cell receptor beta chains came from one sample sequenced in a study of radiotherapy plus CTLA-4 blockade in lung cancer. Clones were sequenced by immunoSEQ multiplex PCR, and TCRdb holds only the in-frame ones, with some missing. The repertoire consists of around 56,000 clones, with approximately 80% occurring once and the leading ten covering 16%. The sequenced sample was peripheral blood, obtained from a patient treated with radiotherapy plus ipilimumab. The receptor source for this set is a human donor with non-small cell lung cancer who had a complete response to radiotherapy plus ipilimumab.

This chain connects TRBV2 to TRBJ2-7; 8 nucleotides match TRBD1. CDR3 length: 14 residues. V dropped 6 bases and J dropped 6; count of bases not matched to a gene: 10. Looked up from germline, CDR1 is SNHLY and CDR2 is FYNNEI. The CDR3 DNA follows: TGTGCCAGCAGCGGCGAGACAGGGGTTCCCGAGCAGTACTTC. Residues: CASSGETGVPEQYF.

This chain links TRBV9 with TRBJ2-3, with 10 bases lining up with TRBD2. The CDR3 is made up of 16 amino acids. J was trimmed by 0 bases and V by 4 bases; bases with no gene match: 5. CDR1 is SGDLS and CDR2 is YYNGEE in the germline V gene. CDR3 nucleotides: TGTGCCAGCAGCCCGCCTAGCGGGGGAAGCACAGATACGCAGTATTTT. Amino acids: CASSPPSGGSTDTQYF.

The CDR3 DNA reads TGCGCCAGCCACGCAACGGGAAGTCCAATATCGGAGACCCAGTACTTC. Translated: CASHATGSPISETQYF. The chain recombines TRBV10-2 with TRBJ2-5, with D possibly matching TRBD2 (5 bases). The CDR3 is made up of 16 amino acids. Germline V lookup: CDR1 WSHSY, CDR2 SAAADI. Trimming left V 8 bases short and J 5 bases short, with 24 bases between.

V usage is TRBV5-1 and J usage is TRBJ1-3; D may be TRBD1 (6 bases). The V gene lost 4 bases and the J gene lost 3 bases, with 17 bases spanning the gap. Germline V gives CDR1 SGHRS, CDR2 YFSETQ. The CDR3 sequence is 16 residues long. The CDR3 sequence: CASSPRGGDFGNTIYF. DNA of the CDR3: TGCGCCAGCAGCCCCCGAGGGGGGGATTTTGGAAACACCATATATTTT.

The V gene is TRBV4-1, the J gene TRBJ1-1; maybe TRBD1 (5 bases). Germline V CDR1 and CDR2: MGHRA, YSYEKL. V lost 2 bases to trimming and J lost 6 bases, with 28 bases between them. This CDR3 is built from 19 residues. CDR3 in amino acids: CASSQKRAGAGPLRSEAFF. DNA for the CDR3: TGCGCCAGCAGCCAAAAAAGGGCTGGGGCAGGCCCCCTGAGGTCTGAAGCTTTCTTT.

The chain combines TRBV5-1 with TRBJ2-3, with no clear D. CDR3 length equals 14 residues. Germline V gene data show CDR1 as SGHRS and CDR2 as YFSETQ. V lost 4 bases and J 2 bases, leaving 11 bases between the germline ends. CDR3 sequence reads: CASSPTRLTDTQYF. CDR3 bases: TGCGCCAGCAGCCCCACCCGACTCACAGATACGCAGTATTTT.

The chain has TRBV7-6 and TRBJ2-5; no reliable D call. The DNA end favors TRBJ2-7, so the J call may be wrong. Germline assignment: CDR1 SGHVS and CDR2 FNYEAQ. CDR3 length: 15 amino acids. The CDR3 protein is CASSLAGGSSYEQYF. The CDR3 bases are TGTGCCAGCAGCTTAGCCGGCGGCAGCTCCTACGAGCAGTACTTC.

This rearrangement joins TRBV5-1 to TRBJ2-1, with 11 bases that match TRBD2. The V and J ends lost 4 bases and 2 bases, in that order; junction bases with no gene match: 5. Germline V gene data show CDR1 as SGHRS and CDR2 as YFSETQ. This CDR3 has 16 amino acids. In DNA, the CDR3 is TGCGCCAGCAGCCCGACTAGCGGGGAAACCTACAATGAGCAGTTCTTC. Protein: CASSPTSGETYNEQFF.

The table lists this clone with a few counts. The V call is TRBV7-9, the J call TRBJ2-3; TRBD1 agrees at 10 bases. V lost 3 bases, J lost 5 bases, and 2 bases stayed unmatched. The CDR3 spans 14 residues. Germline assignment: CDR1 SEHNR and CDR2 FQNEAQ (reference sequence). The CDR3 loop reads CASSLDRGEDTQYF. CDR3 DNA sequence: TGTGCCAGCAGCTTGGACAGGGGGGAAGATACGCAGTATTTT.

The CDR3 spells CASSILGGLNYGYTF. The DNA of the CDR3 is TGTGCCAGCAGTATCCTGGGGGGGCTTAACTATGGCTACACCTTC. The chain uses TRBV27 and TRBJ1-2; tentatively, D is TRBD1 (6 bases). The CDR3 loop spans 15 amino acids. V was clipped by 5 bases and J by 1 base, with 14 bases between them. Germline lookup yields CDR1 MNHEY and CDR2 SMNVEV (reference sequence).

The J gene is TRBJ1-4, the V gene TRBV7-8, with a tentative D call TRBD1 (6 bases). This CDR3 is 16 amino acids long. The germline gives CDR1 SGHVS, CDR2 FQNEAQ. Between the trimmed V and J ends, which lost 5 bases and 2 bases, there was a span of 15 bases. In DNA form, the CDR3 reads TGTGCCAGCAGCATAGGGCGGGGGGCGACTAATGAAAAACTGTTTTTT. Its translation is CASSIGRGATNEKLFF.

DNA for the CDR3: TGCGCCAGCAGCCACCAGCGGGGGGAGCAGTACTTC. Translating gives CASSHQRGEQYF. The chain has TRBV4-3 and TRBJ2-5, with 9 positions matching TRBD2. CDR1 is LGHNA and CDR2 is YSLEER in the germline V gene. V was clipped by 3 bases and J by 11 bases; unmatched bases: 4. This CDR3 has 12 amino acids.

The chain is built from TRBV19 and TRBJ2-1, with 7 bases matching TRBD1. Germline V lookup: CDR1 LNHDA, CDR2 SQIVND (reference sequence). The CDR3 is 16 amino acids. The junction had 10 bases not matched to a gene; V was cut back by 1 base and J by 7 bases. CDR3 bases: TGTGCCAGTAGTATAGTGACAGGGTATACGAGTAATGAGCAGTTCTTC. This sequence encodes CASSIVTGYTSNEQFF. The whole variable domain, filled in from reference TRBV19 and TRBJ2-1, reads DGGITQSPKYLFRKEGQNVTLSCEQNLNHDAMYWYRQDPGQGLRLIYYSQIVNDFQKGDIAEGYSVSREKKESFPLTVTSAQKNPTAFYLCASSIVTGYTSNEQFFGPGTRLTVL.

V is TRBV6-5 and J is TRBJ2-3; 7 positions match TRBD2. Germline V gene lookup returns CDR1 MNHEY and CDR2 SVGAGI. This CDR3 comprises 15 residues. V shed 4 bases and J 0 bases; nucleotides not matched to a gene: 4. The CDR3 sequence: CASSSSGSSTDTQYF. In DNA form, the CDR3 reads TGTGCCAGCAGTTCTAGCGGTTCTAGCACAGATACGCAGTATTTT.

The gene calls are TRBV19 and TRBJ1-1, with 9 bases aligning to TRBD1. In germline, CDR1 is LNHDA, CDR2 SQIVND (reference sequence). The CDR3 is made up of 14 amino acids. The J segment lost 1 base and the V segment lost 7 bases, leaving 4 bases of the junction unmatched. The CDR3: CASTQDRGNTEAFF. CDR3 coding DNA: TGTGCCAGTACCCAGGACAGGGGGAACACTGAAGCTTTCTTT.

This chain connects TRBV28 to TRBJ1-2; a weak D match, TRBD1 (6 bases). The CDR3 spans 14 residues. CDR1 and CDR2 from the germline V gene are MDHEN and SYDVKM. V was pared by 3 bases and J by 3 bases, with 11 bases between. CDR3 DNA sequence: TGTGCCAGCAGTTTTCCAGGGGAAGACTATGGCTACACCTTC. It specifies CASSFPGEDYGYTF.

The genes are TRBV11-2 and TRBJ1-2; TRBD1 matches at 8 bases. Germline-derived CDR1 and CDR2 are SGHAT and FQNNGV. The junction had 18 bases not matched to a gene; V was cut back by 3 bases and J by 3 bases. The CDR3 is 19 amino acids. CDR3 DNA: TGTGCCAGCAGCTTGGGGGCCGGGACAGGTTTCAATTCACACTATGGCTACACCTTC. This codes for CASSLGAGTGFNSHYGYTF.

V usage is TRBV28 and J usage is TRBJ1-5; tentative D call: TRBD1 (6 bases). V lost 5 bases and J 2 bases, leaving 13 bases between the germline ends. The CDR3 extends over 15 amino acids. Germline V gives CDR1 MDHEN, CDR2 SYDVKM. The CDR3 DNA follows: TGTGCCAGCAGTCAGACAGGCGGTGGCAATCAGCCCCAGCATTTT. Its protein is CASSQTGGGNQPQHF.

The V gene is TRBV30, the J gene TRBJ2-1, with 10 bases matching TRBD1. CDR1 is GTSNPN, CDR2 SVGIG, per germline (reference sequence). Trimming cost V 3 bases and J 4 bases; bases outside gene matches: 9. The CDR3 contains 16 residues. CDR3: CAWSSLGTGDYNEQFF. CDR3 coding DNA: TGTGCCTGGAGCTCCCTCGGGACAGGGGATTACAATGAGCAGTTCTTC. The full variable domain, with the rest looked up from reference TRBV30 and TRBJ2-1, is SQTIHQWPATLVQPVGSPLSLECTVEGTSNPNLYWYRQAAGRGLQLLFYSVGIGQISSEVPQNLSASRPQDRQFILSSKKLLLSDSGFYLCAWSSLGTGDYNEQFFGPGTRLTVL.

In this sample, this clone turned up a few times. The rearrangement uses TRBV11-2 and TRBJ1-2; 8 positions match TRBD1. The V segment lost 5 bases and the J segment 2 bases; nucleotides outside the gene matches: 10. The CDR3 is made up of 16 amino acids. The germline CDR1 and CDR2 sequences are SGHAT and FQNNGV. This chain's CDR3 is CASSPSGQASNYGYTF. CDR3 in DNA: TGTGCCAGCAGCCCCTCGGGACAGGCCTCGAACTATGGCTACACCTTC.

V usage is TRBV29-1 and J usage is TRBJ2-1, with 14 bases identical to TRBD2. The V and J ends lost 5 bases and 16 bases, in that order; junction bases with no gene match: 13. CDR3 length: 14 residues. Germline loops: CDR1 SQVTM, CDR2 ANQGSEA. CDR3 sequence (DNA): TGCAGCGTTACCCCGGGACTAGCGGGAGAGGGTAGATTCTTC. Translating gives CSVTPGLAGEGRFF.